Listed below are T cell receptor beta chains from one sample, sequenced in a study of T cells in Graves' hyperthyroidism and ophthalmopathy. TCRdb re-analysed the multiplex PCR reads in MiXCR, keeping a single row per CDR3 protein. The sample shows more than 75,000 distinct CDR3 sequences, under 65% of them seen only once. The sample comprised blood. The receptors stem from a woman between 35 and 50 years old with Graves' hyperthyroidism. Each CDR3 is given without its conserved first and last residue. The order of the fields is J gene, V gene, CDR3 protein.

>TRBJ1-3|TRBV6-5
ASSYSGRGNTIY
>TRBJ1-1|TRBV7-8
ASSLGEEGQAF
>TRBJ1-2|TRBV6-1
ASRAGTDNYGYT
>TRBJ2-5|TRBV10-2
ASLGQY
>TRBJ2-3|TRBV5-8
ASSGPRTDTQY
>TRBJ2-2|TRBV11-2
ASSLVARSGELF
>TRBJ1-2|TRBV11-1
ASSFRFWTGRSYGNT
>TRBJ1-4|TRBV20-1
SAQGQGITEKLF
>TRBJ2-7|TRBV7-2
ASSFTQGAEQY
>TRBJ2-7|TRBV11-2
ASSLSWGSEQY
>TRBJ2-6|TRBV5-1
ASSPGLGVSGANVLT
>TRBJ1-5|TRBV20-1
SERTTIGRNQPQH
>TRBJ2-7|TRBV7-6
ASSLGTSGIYEQY
>TRBJ2-1|TRBV24-1
ATSDFWSASGRDEQF
>TRBJ2-2|TRBV20-1
SAHSGRAPGELF
>TRBJ1-1|TRBV7-9
ASSAQGLPNTEVF
>TRBJ2-7|TRBV15
ATSSLGGGESYEQY
>TRBJ2-3|TRBV5-1
ASSLDRRSDTQY
>TRBJ2-3|TRBV29-1
SVELAGGPPDTQY
>TRBJ1-2|TRBV29-1
SVDRTGAYGYT
>TRBJ2-3|TRBV4-1
ASSVAGSADTQY
>TRBJ2-5|TRBV15
ATSRHGGTSGSVTQY
>TRBJ1-2|TRBV29-1
STDKERQPLVGGYT
>TRBJ2-5|TRBV7-2
ASSSRTSGSKETQY
>TRBJ2-7|TRBV29-1
SVEGQDYEQY
>TRBJ2-7|TRBV2
ASSELAGTYEQY
>TRBJ2-5|TRBV7-4
ASARDGRETQY
>TRBJ1-2|TRBV29-1
SVQGQGNYGYT
>TRBJ1-2|TRBV29-1
SLERDYT